These T cell receptor beta chains were read from a single sample in a study of T cells after yellow fever vaccination. TCRdb reprocessed the 5' RACE reads via MiXCR and lists one record per CDR3 protein. The profile shows 100,000 to 150,000 distinct CDR3 sequences, 7.4% of them singletons. The starting material was CD4+ T cells sorted from PBMCs, obtained roughly 10 days after the first yellow fever vaccination. These receptors all come from a young man who received the YFV17D yellow fever vaccine. CDR3s include the opening cysteine and the closing phenylalanine or tryptophan. The order of the fields is clone size, J gene, V gene, D gene, CDR3 DNA, CDR3 protein. A D gene is named only where the DNA matches it firmly. Clone size is not always given. Where it is, it says once, few, many or a class for expanded clones.

abundance: many; j_gene: TRBJ1-5; v_gene: TRBV12-3/TRBV12-4; d_gene: -; CDR3nt: TGTGCCAGCAGTTTTTCAGGGGCAAGCAATCAGCCCCAGCATTTT; CDR3aa: CASSFSGASNQPQHF
abundance: many; j_gene: TRBJ2-3; v_gene: TRBV7-2; d_gene: TRBD2; CDR3nt: TGTGCCAGCAGCTTAGTGGCGGGTAGCGGGGGCACAGATACGCAGTATTTT; CDR3aa: CASSLVAGSGGTDTQYF
abundance: -; j_gene: TRBJ2-7; v_gene: TRBV5-1; d_gene: -; CDR3nt: TGCGCCAGCACCTTGGGATGGCCGTCTGGGGGGAAGGACGAGCAGTACTTC; CDR3aa: CASTLGWPSGGKDEQYF
abundance: many; j_gene: TRBJ2-3; v_gene: TRBV29-1; d_gene: TRBD2; CDR3nt: TGCAGCGGCGGGGGGGGTAGCACAGATACGCAGTATTTT; CDR3aa: CSGGGGSTDTQYF
abundance: few; j_gene: TRBJ1-2; v_gene: TRBV20-1; d_gene: -; CDR3nt: TGCAGTGCCTCAAAGTCGGGATATGGTGGCTACACCTTC; CDR3aa: CSASKSGYGGYTF
abundance: many; j_gene: TRBJ2-3; v_gene: TRBV27; d_gene: -; CDR3nt: TGTGCCAGCACCGTGGGGGGGGGCTTGGCAGATACGCAGTATTTT; CDR3aa: CASTVGGGLADTQYF
abundance: -; j_gene: TRBJ1-3; v_gene: TRBV21-1; d_gene: -; CDR3nt: TGTGCCAGCAGCGACCGTGATTGGCGCTTCTCTGGAAACACCATATATTTT; CDR3aa: CASSDRDWRFSGNTIYF
abundance: many; j_gene: TRBJ1-2; v_gene: TRBV4-3; d_gene: TRBD1; CDR3nt: TGCGCCAGCAGCCAGCGGACAGGTTATTCCTATGGCTACACCTTC; CDR3aa: CASSQRTGYSYGYTF
abundance: many; j_gene: TRBJ2-1; v_gene: TRBV6-4; d_gene: TRBD1; CDR3nt: TGTGCCAGCAGTGACAGGTACAGGGGTCACAATGAGCAGTTCTTC; CDR3aa: CASSDRYRGHNEQFF
abundance: few; j_gene: TRBJ2-1; v_gene: TRBV18; d_gene: -; CDR3nt: TGTGCCAGCTCACCACCGCCGGGAGCTAATGAGCAGTTCTTC; CDR3aa: CASSPPPGANEQFF
abundance: -; j_gene: TRBJ2-2; v_gene: TRBV5-1; d_gene: TRBD1; CDR3nt: TGCGCCAGCACCCCAGGGACAGGGAACACCGGGGAGCTGTTTTTT; CDR3aa: CASTPGTGNTGELFF
abundance: few; j_gene: TRBJ2-1; v_gene: TRBV7-9; d_gene: -; CDR3nt: TGTGCCAGCAGCACTCCCTTCCGGGGAGTCGGGCAGTTCTTC; CDR3aa: CASSTPFRGVGQFF
abundance: few; j_gene: TRBJ2-7; v_gene: TRBV30; d_gene: TRBD1; CDR3nt: TGTGCCTGGACTACAGGGGGCGTTGACGAGCAGTACTTC; CDR3aa: CAWTTGGVDEQYF
abundance: -; j_gene: TRBJ2-2; v_gene: TRBV5-1; d_gene: -; CDR3nt: TGCGCCAGCAGCTTAACCGGGACAGCGGGCGGGGAGCTGTTTTTT; CDR3aa: CASSLTGTAGGELFF
abundance: many; j_gene: TRBJ1-2; v_gene: TRBV10-3; d_gene: TRBD1; CDR3nt: TGTGCCAGCGGGACAGGGGAAAACTATGGCTACACCTTC; CDR3aa: CASGTGENYGYTF
abundance: few; j_gene: TRBJ2-7; v_gene: TRBV12-3/TRBV12-4; d_gene: TRBD2; CDR3nt: TGTGCCAGCAGTTTATCTAGCGGGGGGGCCTACGAGCAGTACTTC; CDR3aa: CASSLSSGGAYEQYF
abundance: many; j_gene: TRBJ2-7; v_gene: TRBV4-3; d_gene: -; CDR3nt: TGCGCCAGCAGCCAAGGACAGAACTACGAGCAGTACTTC; CDR3aa: CASSQGQNYEQYF
abundance: -; j_gene: TRBJ1-5; v_gene: TRBV21-1; d_gene: -; CDR3nt: TGTGCCAGCAGCAAAGCCCAGTCCGCCCAGTATAGCAATCAGCCCCAGCATTTT; CDR3aa: CASSKAQSAQYSNQPQHF
abundance: few; j_gene: TRBJ1-5; v_gene: TRBV5-4; d_gene: -; CDR3nt: TGTGCCAGCAGCTTGGCGGGGAACAATCAGCCCCAGCATTTT; CDR3aa: CASSLAGNNQPQHF
abundance: many; j_gene: TRBJ2-5; v_gene: TRBV18; d_gene: -; CDR3nt: TGTGCCAGCTCACCAGAAGAAGAGACCCAGTACTTC; CDR3aa: CASSPEEETQYF
abundance: many; j_gene: TRBJ2-2; v_gene: TRBV10-3; d_gene: -; CDR3nt: TGTGCCATCAGTGCCGGGACACAGAACACCGGGGAGCTGTTTTTT; CDR3aa: CAISAGTQNTGELFF
abundance: few; j_gene: TRBJ2-1; v_gene: TRBV19; d_gene: -; CDR3nt: TGTGCCAGTAGTATCAGGCATGAGCAGTTCTTC; CDR3aa: CASSIRHEQFF
abundance: few; j_gene: TRBJ2-4; v_gene: TRBV5-1; d_gene: TRBD1; CDR3nt: TGCGCCAGCAGTACACAGGGGGCAAGTCCAAACATTCAGTACTTC; CDR3aa: CASSTQGASPNIQYF
abundance: few; j_gene: TRBJ1-6; v_gene: TRBV20-1; d_gene: -; CDR3nt: TGCAGTGCTCGTCCTCCGGGGCGCAGGGGCTTTTCACCCCTCCACTTT; CDR3aa: CSARPPGRRGFSPLHF
abundance: -; j_gene: TRBJ1-2; v_gene: TRBV20-1; d_gene: TRBD1; CDR3nt: TGCAGTGCTACGCCCGGGACAGGGGGACCTAACTATGGCTACACCTTC; CDR3aa: CSATPGTGGPNYGYTF
abundance: many; j_gene: TRBJ1-2; v_gene: TRBV5-6; d_gene: TRBD1; CDR3nt: TGTGCCAGCGGGGGACAGGGGACACCCGGCTACACCTTC; CDR3aa: CASGGQGTPGYTF
abundance: many; j_gene: TRBJ2-3; v_gene: TRBV6-5; d_gene: TRBD1; CDR3nt: TGTGCCAGCAGTTACCAGGGGGCCCAAGATACGCAGTATTTT; CDR3aa: CASSYQGAQDTQYF
abundance: many; j_gene: TRBJ1-2; v_gene: TRBV7-8; d_gene: -; CDR3nt: TGTGCCAGCAGCTTAGATCGCACGACTTATGGCTACACCTTC; CDR3aa: CASSLDRTTYGYTF
abundance: many; j_gene: TRBJ2-1; v_gene: TRBV6-1; d_gene: -; CDR3nt: TGTGCCAGCAGGAACCCAGGACAGTCTAATGAGCAGTTCTTC; CDR3aa: CASRNPGQSNEQFF
abundance: many; j_gene: TRBJ2-7; v_gene: TRBV4-2; d_gene: -; CDR3nt: TGTGCCAGCAGCCAAGATTTGGTAGACTCCTACGAGCAGTACTTC; CDR3aa: CASSQDLVDSYEQYF
abundance: -; j_gene: TRBJ1-1; v_gene: TRBV5-4; d_gene: TRBD1; CDR3nt: TGTGCCAGCAGCTTGGCGGGACAGGGTCGGACTGAAGCTTTCTTT; CDR3aa: CASSLAGQGRTEAFF
abundance: many; j_gene: TRBJ2-5; v_gene: TRBV20-1; d_gene: -; CDR3nt: TGCAGTGCCACTAACGGCCTCACCTCGACAGAGACCCAGTACTTC; CDR3aa: CSATNGLTSTETQYF
abundance: many; j_gene: TRBJ1-1; v_gene: TRBV7-2; d_gene: -; CDR3nt: TGTGCCACCGCACTCAGGGGGAACACTGAAGCTTTCTTT; CDR3aa: CATALRGNTEAFF
abundance: many; j_gene: TRBJ2-7; v_gene: TRBV6-2/TRBV6-3; d_gene: -; CDR3nt: TGTGCCAGCACGGACAGCCAAGGGGCTGGGCAGTACTTC; CDR3aa: CASTDSQGAGQYF
abundance: many; j_gene: TRBJ2-5; v_gene: TRBV11-2; d_gene: -; CDR3nt: TGTGCCAGCAGCTTGACGGACTGGCAAGAGACCCAGTACTTC; CDR3aa: CASSLTDWQETQYF
abundance: many; j_gene: TRBJ2-3; v_gene: TRBV10-3; d_gene: -; CDR3nt: TGTGCCATCAGTGCAGAGGGTGCAGATACGCAGTATTTT; CDR3aa: CAISAEGADTQYF
abundance: -; j_gene: TRBJ2-3; v_gene: TRBV11-1; d_gene: -; CDR3nt: TGTGCCAGCAGCCCGACCCGGGGACAAGGGTCCTGGGGTAGCACAGATACGCAGTATTTT; CDR3aa: CASSPTRGQGSWGSTDTQYF
abundance: many; j_gene: TRBJ1-1; v_gene: TRBV6-1; d_gene: -; CDR3nt: TGTGCCAGCAGTGACAGGGATCGCACTGAAGCTTTCTTT; CDR3aa: CASSDRDRTEAFF